This T cell receptor (beta chain) was captured in a study of a mutant IDH1 vaccine in newly diagnosed glioma. Across the study: Vaccines were begun 4-6 weeks after radiotherapy alone, or with temozolomide cycles. The week-35 safety follow-up was V12, and the week-47 study end was V13. Points from the study as a whole: Alterations occurring in top peripheral T cell clonotypes seemed unrelated to pseudoprogression.

Time point given: week 47, end of study. Topical imiquimod was applied with each vaccine dose, which held 300 ug of mutant IDH1 20-mer peptide. At weeks 1, 3, 5, 7, 11, 15, 19 and 23, patients received a vaccination, eight in all. Trimming pared 5 bases from V and 7 bases from J, leaving 15 bases between. CDR1 and CDR2 from the germline V gene are SGHNT and YYREEE (reference sequence). There are 13 residues in the CDR3. The repertoire was sequenced with immunoSEQ multiplex PCR; TCRdb's copy has only in-frame clones and lacks some. There are 90,000 to 100,000 clones in the sample; about nine tenths occur only once, and approximately 0.8% lies in the top ten. Comment on this clone: Its target is unknown.

The TCR comes from a woman aged 50 to 60 with glioma. This specimen consisted of PBMCs, obtained from a glioma patient whose treatment included an IDH1 peptide vaccine. The chain joins TRBV5-4 to TRBJ1-2; D uncertain. Here the CDR3 reads CASRLTVLGGYTF. The DNA for the CDR3 is TGTGCCAGCAGATTGACGGTTTTGGGTGGCTACACCTTC.